The next 15 T cell receptor beta chains were all read from a single sample in a study of cytomegalovirus exposure and HLA in healthy donors. Clones were read by immunoSEQ multiplex PCR, and TCRdb kept only the in-frame ones, dropping some. The profile covers 100,000 to 150,000 clones, with more than 95% appearing a single time and about 1.8% taken by the ten largest. The sequencing sample was made of PBMCs. The receptors originated from a man aged 18-30 years in good health and CMV-seronegative.

This clone was seen only once. This sequence joins TRBV5-1 and TRBJ2-5, with a weak D call TRBD2 (5 bases). Germline CDR1 reads SGHRS; CDR2 reads YFSETQ. V was shortened by 4 bases and J by 5 bases, with 18 bases between the two germline ends. The CDR3 contains 15 residues. The DNA of the CDR3 is TGCGCCAGCAGCCAAAACGAGTTCTCGGGGGAGACCCAGTACTTC. It encodes CASSQNEFSGETQYF.

The chain uses TRBV27 and TRBJ2-6; tentatively, D is TRBD1 (6 bases). Germline lookup yields CDR1 MNHEY and CDR2 SMNVEV (reference sequence). This CDR3 has 18 residues. Trimming cost V 3 bases and J 0 bases, with 15 bases left between them. The DNA of the CDR3 is TGTGCCAGCAGTTTGGTCGGACAGATGTACTCTGGGGCCAACGTCCTGACTTTC. It translates to CASSLVGQMYSGANVLTF.

This clone occurred a few times. The chain joins TRBV11-2 to TRBJ2-2, with 10 positions matching TRBD2. The V gene's germline CDR1 is SGHAT and CDR2 FQNNGV. The CDR3 runs to 18 residues. Germline trimming cut 3 bases from V and 4 bases from J; bases unmatched to any gene: 11. CDR3 nucleotide sequence: TGTGCCAGCAGCTTCCGAGCGGGAGGGCCGAGTAGCACCGGGGAGCTGTTTTTT. Its translation: CASSFRAGGPSSTGELFF.

This sequence joins TRBV30 and TRBJ1-2; 8 bases are shared with TRBD1. In germline, CDR1 is GTSNPN, CDR2 SVGIG (reference sequence). CDR3 length: 13 residues. This CDR3 reads CAAGTGGFYGYTF. CDR3 sequence (DNA): TGTGCTGCCGGGACAGGCGGTTTTTATGGCTACACCTTC.

The chain uses TRBV28 and TRBJ2-1; unclear D gene. The germline V gene encodes CDR1 MDHEN and CDR2 SYDVKM. Trimming shortened V by 2 bases and J by 6 bases, and 8 bases separated the two germline ends. CDR3 size: 13 residues. CDR3 in DNA: TGTGCCAGCAGTTTAGGGTTAGCCAATGAGCAGTTCTTC. Amino acid sequence: CASSLGLANEQFF.

Note on this clone: This same CDR3 is encoded by further DNA sequences in the sample. This chain links TRBV18 with TRBJ1-5; 12 bases align to TRBD1. The CDR3 totals 14 residues. Germline V lookup: CDR1 KGHSH, CDR2 LQKENI. After removal of 2 bases from V and 7 bases from J, the junction contained 0 bases not matched to a gene. DNA for the CDR3: TGTGCCAGCTCACCAGGGACAGGGGGCCAGCCCCAGCATTTT. Encoded protein: CASSPGTGGQPQHF.

The genes are TRBV4-1 and TRBJ2-1, with 10 bases aligning to TRBD2. The CDR3 loop spans 17 amino acids. Unmatched junction bases numbered 4, after V lost 1 base and J lost 1 base. Per the germline V gene, CDR1 is MGHRA and CDR2 is YSYEKL. Here the CDR3 DNA reads TGCGCCAGCAGCCAAGTAGTGACTAGCGGGTCCTACAATGAGCAGTTCTTC. Its protein is CASSQVVTSGSYNEQFF.

This clone has a single count. V usage is TRBV7-8 and J usage is TRBJ1-3, with D hard to call. The germline CDR1 and CDR2 sequences are SGHVS and FQNEAQ. Trimming took off 5 bases at V and 0 bases at J, with 11 bases between the two ends. The CDR3 covers 15 residues. As DNA, the CDR3 is TGTGCCAGCAGCCACACAAGAAACTCTGGAAACACCATATATTTT. Its translation: CASSHTRNSGNTIYF.

This chain connects TRBV27 to TRBJ2-3; 10 bases match TRBD2. The ends lost 5 bases at V and 1 base at J; junction bases unmatched: 3. CDR1 and CDR2 (germline): MNHEY, SMNVEV (reference sequence). CDR3 size: 15 residues. The CDR3 loop reads CASSPGTSGTDTQYF. The CDR3 nucleotides are TGTGCCAGCAGTCCCGGGACTAGCGGCACAGATACGCAGTATTTT.

The rearrangement joins TRBV18 to TRBJ2-7, with 9 bases fitting TRBD2. The V gene end was trimmed by 2 bases and the J gene end by 8 bases; junction bases not matched to a gene: 10. The germline V gene encodes CDR1 KGHSH and CDR2 LQKENI. The CDR3 covers 15 residues. DNA of the CDR3: TGTGCCAGCTCACCAGGAGTAGCGGGAGAGGTCAAGCAGTACTTC. Protein: CASSPGVAGEVKQYF. Variable domain in full (rest from reference TRBV18 and TRBJ2-7): NAGVMQNPRHLVRRRGQEARLRCSPMKGHSHVYWYRQLPEEGLKFMVYLQKENIIDESGMPKERFSAEFPKEGPSILRIQQVVRGDSAAYFCASSPGVAGEVKQYFGPGTRLTVT.

The chain couples TRBV21-1 to TRBJ1-1; the table's D call of TRBD1 was not tested on the DNA. TRBV21-1 is a listed pseudogene. This CDR3 contains 20 residues. This chain's CDR3 is CASSKGGIGQGRFVNTEAFF. CDR3 DNA sequence: TGTGCCAGCAGCAAGGGGGGGATTGGACAGGGAAGATTTGTTAACACTGAAGCTTTCTTT.

This clone has only one observation. The V and J genes are TRBV29-1 and TRBJ1-4; 10 bases fit TRBD1. The CDR3 has 14 residues. Germline V gene sequence: CDR1 SQVTM, CDR2 ANQGSEA. The V and J ends lost 6 bases and 4 bases, in that order; junction bases with no gene match: 5. Here the CDR3 reads CSVWDRGGNEKLFF. CDR3 bases: TGCAGCGTATGGGACAGGGGAGGTAATGAAAAACTGTTTTTT.

The chain recombines TRBV9 with TRBJ2-2; 9 bases are shared with TRBD2. J was trimmed by 7 bases and V by 0 bases; bases with no gene match: 7. Germline V lookup: CDR1 SGDLS, CDR2 YYNGEE. The CDR3 runs 16 residues. CDR3 sequence (DNA): TGTGCCAGCAGCGTAGATGGGCGGGAGGGCGTCGGGGAGCTGTTTTTT. It specifies CASSVDGREGVGELFF. The full variable domain, rest sourced from reference TRBV9 and TRBJ2-2, is DSGVTQTPKHLITATGQRVTLRCSPRSGDLSVYWYQQSLDQGLQFLIQYYNGEERAKGNILERFSAQQFPDLHSELNLSSLELGDSALYFCASSVDGREGVGELFFGEGSRLTVL.

The chain couples TRBV27 to TRBJ2-7; TRBD2 matches at 9 bases. Trimming at V came to 8 bases and at J to 3 bases, leaving 11 bases not matched to a gene. From germline, CDR1 is MNHEY and CDR2 SMNVEV (reference sequence). The CDR3 sequence is 15 residues long. CDR3: CASSTGAGGFYEQYF. The CDR3 DNA follows: TGTGCCAGCTCAACGGGAGCGGGAGGATTCTACGAGCAGTACTTC.

The chain uses TRBV29-1 and TRBJ1-1; 8 bases are shared with TRBD1. The CDR3 sequence is 13 residues long. The germline V gene has CDR1 SQVTM and CDR2 ANQGSEA. Trimming removed 6 bases from V and 1 base from J; junction bases left unmatched: 4. This CDR3 is CSVGDRGNTEAFF. In DNA form, the CDR3 reads TGCAGCGTAGGAGACAGGGGGAACACTGAAGCTTTCTTT.